The 5 T cell receptor beta chains presented below share a single source sample, sequenced in a study of cytomegalovirus exposure and HLA in healthy donors. Primers included in the PCR were 60 Vbeta and 13 Jbeta primers. Libraries were prepared by immunoSEQ multiplex PCR; TCRdb keeps only in-frame clonotypes and omits some of them. Among 150,000 or so clones, 70% to 90% were seen once, and the ten largest hold 7.5% to 10%. Sequenced sample: PBMCs. Every receptor here comes from a young man in good health and CMV-seropositive.

This clone came up once. The chain is built from TRBV2 and TRBJ1-1; no firm D call. The V end was cut by 7 bases, the J end by 5 bases, with 8 bases between. CDR1 and CDR2 (germline): SNHLY, FYNNEI. The CDR3 covers 11 residues. The CDR3, as DNA: TGTGCCAGCACCTCGGGAACTGAAGCTTTCTTT. It codes for CASTSGTEAFF.

This clone was seen a handful of times. This rearrangement joins TRBV4-1 to TRBJ2-7; weak D call: TRBD1 (6 bases). Trimming removed 2 bases from V and 3 bases from J, with 11 bases in between. The CDR3 runs to 14 residues. The germline V gene has CDR1 MGHRA and CDR2 YSYEKL. The CDR3 spells CASSQPTGIYEQYF. CDR3 sequence (DNA): TGCGCCAGCAGCCAACCGACAGGAATCTACGAGCAGTACTTC.

The chain recombines TRBV18 with TRBJ2-1; D might be TRBD1 (6 bases). The CDR3 spans 16 residues. The V and J ends lost 6 bases and 0 bases respectively, with 15 bases between them. Germline CDR1 and CDR2: KGHSH and LQKENI. The CDR3 reads CASSSGTTSSYNEQFF. The CDR3 DNA reads as TGTGCCAGCTCGTCCGGGACAACGAGCTCCTACAATGAGCAGTTCTTC.

CDR3 residues: CASKWDSANSPLHF. In nucleotides, the CDR3 is TGTGCCAGCAAATGGGACAGCGCCAATTCACCCCTCCACTTT. This chain joins TRBV2 and TRBJ1-6; 7 bases fit TRBD1. Germline-derived CDR1 and CDR2 are SNHLY and FYNNEI. Trimming cost V 7 bases and J 7 bases; bases outside gene matches: 7. The CDR3 has 14 residues.

This chain joins TRBV2 and TRBJ2-3, with TRBD1 matching over 7 bases. CDR1 and CDR2 (germline): SNHLY, FYNNEI. The CDR3 is 15 amino acids. Germline trimming cut 1 base from V and 4 bases from J; bases unmatched to any gene: 5. The CDR3 is CASSEDRGFADTQYF. The CDR3 coding sequence is TGTGCCAGCAGTGAAGACAGGGGTTTTGCAGATACGCAGTATTTT.